This entry lists 24 T cell receptor beta chains sequenced from one sample in a study of blood T cell repertoires in COVID-19. Sequenced by immunoSEQ multiplex PCR; TCRdb stores in-frame clones only, minus some. The repertoire holds 150,000 or so clones, with roughly 84% as singletons. The sequenced material came from peripheral blood. The origin of the receptors is a man in his 60s who had recovered from COVID-19.

This clone occurred once. The chain couples TRBV12-1 to TRBJ1-5; the table's TRBD1 call for D was not verified on the DNA. TRBV12-1 is listed as a pseudogene. The CDR3 spans 14 residues. The CDR3 DNA follows: TGTGCCAGCAGCTTTGGGGACAGGGACCAGCCCCAGCATTTT. Its protein product is CASSFGDRDQPQHF.

This clone was counted once. This rearrangement joins TRBV29-1 to TRBJ1-4, with D perhaps matching TRBD1 (5 bases). The CDR3 loop spans 13 amino acids. V lost 7 bases and J lost 6, with 15 bases in between. Germline CDR1 SQVTM, CDR2 ANQGSEA. The CDR3: CSASGTGDEKLFF. DNA of the CDR3: TGCAGCGCGTCCGGGACGGGAGATGAAAAACTGTTTTTT.

The chain joins TRBV6-1 to TRBJ2-2, with TRBD1 as a possible D gene (6 bases). Germline V CDR1 and CDR2: MNHNS, SASEGT. Deletions cut 3 bases from V and 5 bases from J, with 10 bases between. The CDR3 extends over 14 amino acids. This CDR3 reads CASSDRTVTGELFF. The CDR3 bases are TGTGCCAGCAGTGACCGGACAGTTACCGGGGAGCTGTTTTTT.

The chain couples TRBV6-5 to TRBJ2-3, with TRBD2 matching 8 bases. The germline CDR1 and CDR2 sequences are MNHEY and SVGAGI. This CDR3 is built from 15 residues. With 4 bases clipped from V and 2 bases from J, the junction kept 5 bases outside the gene matches. Here the CDR3 reads CASSFSGTTTDTQYF. DNA for the CDR3: TGTGCCAGCAGTTTTAGCGGGACTACCACAGATACGCAGTATTTT.

The genes are TRBV5-4 and TRBJ1-2; 10 nucleotides agree with TRBD1. Germline loops: CDR1 SGHNT, CDR2 YYREEE (reference sequence). The CDR3 loop spans 14 amino acids. The trim removed 3 bases at V and 4 bases at J, leaving 3 bases unmatched. The CDR3 DNA reads as TGTGCCAGCAGCTCGACAGGGGGCGGCTATGGCTACACCTTC. Translation gives CASSSTGGGYGYTF.

The rearrangement uses TRBV3-1 (or the pseudogene TRBV3-2) and TRBJ2-6; 7 bases are shared with TRBD1. V gave up 5 bases and J gave up 0 bases; unmatched junction bases: 7. This CDR3 comprises 17 residues. Germline CDR1 reads LGHDT; CDR2 reads YNNKEL (reference sequence). The CDR3 here is CASSARQGRSGANVLTF. The CDR3 coding sequence is TGTGCCAGCAGCGCCCGACAGGGCCGCTCTGGGGCCAACGTCCTGACTTTC.

Of note for this clone: The germline gene is not matched at one end of the junction; a read error may be the cause. This chain links TRBV18 with TRBJ2-5; D is unclear. The CDR3 is made up of 12 amino acids. Germline lookup yields CDR1 KGHSH and CDR2 LQKENI. This CDR3 reads CASSPRVEIQYF. The CDR3 bases are TGTGCCAGCTCACCACGGGTGGAGATCCAGTACTTC.

This clone was seen more than once but under ten times. This chain connects TRBV7-9 to TRBJ1-2; TRBD1 matches 10 bases. Germline CDR1 is SEHNR and CDR2 is FQNEAQ (reference sequence). This CDR3 is 15 amino acids long. V was clipped by 4 bases and J by 7 bases; unmatched bases: 9. The CDR3 protein is CASSYVGDRGSGYTF. The CDR3, as DNA: TGTGCCAGCAGCTACGTTGGGGACAGGGGTAGTGGCTACACCTTC.

Concerning this clone itself: Additional DNA sequences in this sample encode the identical CDR3. The CDR3 coding sequence is TGCGCCAGCAGCTTGACAGGGGGAGGTCAGCCCCAGCATTTT. This translates into CASSLTGGGQPQHF. The rearrangement uses TRBV5-1 and TRBJ1-5, with TRBD1 matching 8 bases. The CDR3 totals 14 residues. Per the germline V gene, CDR1 is SGHRS and CDR2 is YFSETQ. The V and J ends lost 1 base and 6 bases, in that order; junction bases with no gene match: 3.

V is TRBV10-3 and J is TRBJ2-1; D gene uncertain. V dropped 5 bases and J dropped 6 bases, with 11 bases sitting between them. The CDR3 totals 13 residues. Germline values: CDR1 ENHRY, CDR2 SYGVKD. The CDR3 loop reads CAISFAPGNEQFF. DNA for the CDR3: TGTGCCATCAGTTTCGCCCCGGGCAATGAGCAGTTCTTC.

This clone was seen only once. The J gene is TRBJ1-1, the V gene TRBV27; tentatively, D is TRBD1 (5 bases). CDR3 length: 16 amino acids. Germline lookup yields CDR1 MNHEY and CDR2 SMNVEV (reference sequence). V was pared by 10 bases and J by 4 bases, with 25 bases between. The CDR3, as DNA: TGTGCCACCTTTTCTACCCCCGGGGGTGAAAGCACTGAAGCTTTCTTT. Protein product: CATFSTPGGESTEAFF.

The sample holds one count of this clone. The chain recombines TRBV2 with TRBJ2-1; 8 positions match TRBD1. Germline V gene lookup returns CDR1 SNHLY and CDR2 FYNNEI. The V and J ends lost 9 bases and 6 bases, in that order; junction bases with no gene match: 1. CDR3 size: 11 residues. This CDR3 reads CARGTGNEQFF. In DNA, the CDR3 is TGTGCCAGAGGGACAGGCAATGAGCAGTTCTTC.

The V and J genes are TRBV5-1 and TRBJ2-1, with TRBD1 matching 7 bases. With 3 bases clipped from V and 3 bases from J, the junction kept 0 bases outside the gene matches. Looked up from germline, CDR1 is SGHRS and CDR2 is YFSETQ. The CDR3 has 13 amino acids. CDR3 loop: CASSWDSYNEQFF. CDR3 in DNA: TGCGCCAGCAGCTGGGACAGCTACAATGAGCAGTTCTTC. Full variable domain (outside the CDR3, taken from reference TRBV5-1 and TRBJ2-1): KAGVTQTPRYLIKTRGQQVTLSCSPISGHRSVSWYQQTPGQGLQFLFEYFSETQRNKGNFPGRFSGRQFSNSRSEMNVSTLELGDSALYLCASSWDSYNEQFFGPGTRLTVL.

The table lists this clone with a count of one. This chain connects TRBV4-3 to TRBJ2-3; 11 positions agree with TRBD2. The germline gives CDR1 LGHNA, CDR2 YSLEER. With V trimmed by 3 bases and J by 7 bases, 6 bases remained unmatched. This CDR3 has 15 residues. CDR3 loop: CASSHRLAGRNTQYF. CDR3 DNA: TGCGCCAGCAGCCACCGACTAGCGGGGCGTAATACGCAGTATTTT.

This chain links TRBV11-3 with TRBJ2-1; D perhaps matches TRBD1 (6 bases). With 1 base removed from V and 8 bases from J, the gap between germline ends came to 9 bases. This CDR3 is built from 13 residues. The V gene's germline CDR1 is SGHNT and CDR2 YENEEA. The CDR3 loop is CASSLGGLDEQFF. The CDR3 coding sequence is TGTGCCAGCAGCTTAGGGGGGCTCGATGAGCAGTTCTTC. Complete variable domain (other parts from reference TRBV11-3 and TRBJ2-1): EAGVVQSPRYKIIEKKQPVAFWCNPISGHNTLYWYLQNLGQGPELLIRYENEEAVDDSQLPKDRFSAERLKGVDSTLKIQPAELGDSAVYLCASSLGGLDEQFFGPGTRLTVL.

V gene TRBV6-4 combines with J gene TRBJ1-6; 7 nucleotides agree with TRBD1. The V segment lost 11 bases and the J segment 2 bases; nucleotides outside the gene matches: 12. Germline V CDR1 and CDR2: MRHNA, SNTAGT. The CDR3 has 16 amino acids. The CDR3 DNA follows: TGTGCCGGACGACAGGGCGGGACGCCCTATAATTCACCCCTCCACTTT. This codes for CAGRQGGTPYNSPLHF.

CDR3 sequence: CASSLQGTYSGNTIYF. DNA of the CDR3: TGTGCCAGCAGCTTACAGGGAACCTACTCTGGAAACACCATATATTTT. The chain carries TRBV7-8 and TRBJ1-3; D possibly corresponds to TRBD1 (5 bases). Deletions cut 2 bases from V and 0 bases from J, with 11 bases between. The CDR3 loop spans 16 amino acids. The V gene's germline CDR1 is SGHVS and CDR2 FQNEAQ.

The genes are TRBV7-6 and TRBJ1-1, with TRBD1 identical over 7 bases. The ends lost 2 bases at V and 6 bases at J; junction bases unmatched: 15. The CDR3 runs to 17 residues. Germline V gene lookup returns CDR1 SGHVS and CDR2 FNYEAQ. CDR3 sequence reads: CASSLLAGTARVSEAFF. The CDR3 DNA reads as TGTGCCAGCAGCTTATTAGCCGGGACAGCCCGAGTTTCTGAAGCTTTCTTT. The variable domain in full, completed from reference TRBV7-6 and TRBJ1-1, reads GAGVSQSPRYKVTKRGQDVALRCDPISGHVSLYWYRQALGQGPEFLTYFNYEAQQDKSGLPNDRFSAERPEGSISTLTIQRTEQRDSAMYRCASSLLAGTARVSEAFFGQGTRLTVV.

This CDR3 reads CASRQGPNQPQHF. The CDR3 DNA follows: TGTGCCAGCAGACAGGGGCCTAATCAGCCCCAGCATTTT. The chain uses TRBV2 and TRBJ1-5; 7 bases agree with TRBD1. The germline CDR1 and CDR2 sequences are SNHLY and FYNNEI. V trimming: 6 bases; J trimming: 4 bases; junction bases outside the gene matches: 3. The CDR3 has 13 residues.

This clone was recorded once. V usage is TRBV19 and J usage is TRBJ1-2; 7 bases agree with TRBD1. This CDR3 is 14 amino acids long. Trimming cost V 3 bases and J 4 bases; bases outside gene matches: 5. Germline V lookup: CDR1 LNHDA, CDR2 SQIVND (reference sequence). The chain's CDR3 is CASSMGDRSYGYTF. The CDR3, as DNA: TGTGCCAGTAGTATGGGGGACAGATCCTATGGCTACACCTTC. The full variable domain, its missing parts supplied by reference TRBV19 and TRBJ1-2, is DGGITQSPKYLFRKEGQNVTLSCEQNLNHDAMYWYRQDPGQGLRLIYYSQIVNDFQKGDIAEGYSVSREKKESFPLTVTSAQKNPTAFYLCASSMGDRSYGYTFGSGTRLTVV.

The rearrangement uses TRBV4-3 and TRBJ1-2; 7 bases agree with TRBD1. The length of the CDR3 is 15 residues. Germline V lookup: CDR1 LGHNA, CDR2 YSLEER. Trimming cost V 0 bases and J 7 bases; bases outside gene matches: 8. For the CDR3, the DNA is TGCGCCAGCAGCCAAGATATGAGGGGGCGGGCTGGCTACACCTTC. Translation gives CASSQDMRGRAGYTF.

The CDR3 DNA reads TGTGCCAGCAGCACCTGGACAGGGGCGGGCTATGGCTACACCTTC. It is translated as CASSTWTGAGYGYTF. The J gene is TRBJ1-2, the V gene TRBV5-8; 9 nucleotides align to TRBD1. The germline V gene has CDR1 SGHTS and CDR2 YDEGEE. The CDR3 has 15 residues. With V trimmed by 4 bases and J by 4 bases, 8 bases remained unmatched. The full variable domain, with the rest looked up from reference TRBV5-8 and TRBJ1-2, is EAGVTQSPTHLIKTRGQQATLRCSPISGHTSVYWYQQALGLGLQFLLWYDEGEERNRGNFPPRFSGRQFPNYSSELNVNALELEDSALYLCASSTWTGAGYGYTFGSGTRLTVV.

This rearrangement joins TRBV7-3 to TRBJ1-2, with D perhaps matching TRBD1 (6 bases). The CDR3 runs to 13 residues. The ends were cut back, 4 bases at V and 8 bases at J, with 14 bases in the middle. Germline V gene lookup returns CDR1 SGHTA and CDR2 FQGTGA. The CDR3 loop reads CASSSTGTGGYTF. For the CDR3, the DNA is TGTGCCAGCAGCTCTACAGGAACAGGGGGCTACACCTTC.

V is TRBV7-6 and J is TRBJ2-5, with TRBD2 matching over 8 bases. V lost 3 bases and J lost 2; bases outside the gene matches: 5. CDR3 length: 15 amino acids. CDR1 and CDR2 from the germline V gene are SGHVS and FNYEAQ. CDR3 residues: CASSFAAGGQETQYF. In nucleotides, the CDR3 is TGTGCCAGCAGCTTTGCGGCGGGGGGACAAGAGACCCAGTACTTC.